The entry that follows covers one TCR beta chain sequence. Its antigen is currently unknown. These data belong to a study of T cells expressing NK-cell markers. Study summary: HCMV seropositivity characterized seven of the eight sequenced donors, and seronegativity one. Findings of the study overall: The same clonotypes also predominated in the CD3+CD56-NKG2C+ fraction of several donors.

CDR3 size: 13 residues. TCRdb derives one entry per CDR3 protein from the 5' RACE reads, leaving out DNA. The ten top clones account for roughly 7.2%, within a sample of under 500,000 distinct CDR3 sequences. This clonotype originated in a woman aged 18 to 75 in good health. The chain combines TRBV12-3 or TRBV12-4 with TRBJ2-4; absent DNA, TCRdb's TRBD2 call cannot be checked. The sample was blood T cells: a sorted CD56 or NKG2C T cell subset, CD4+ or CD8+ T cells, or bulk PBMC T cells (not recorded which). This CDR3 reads CAISPGLQNIQYF.